Each of the 2 T cell receptor beta chains below was sequenced from the same sample in a study of T cell repertoires in cytomegalovirus infection. Their cognate antigens are unknown. MiXCR, run by TCRdb on the reads, gives a single entry per CDR3 protein. The table has about 480,000 distinct CDR3 sequences, 33% seen once. The sequencing used cultured PBMCs, collected from culture after CMV antigen stimulation. Every receptor here comes from a human donor in good health (CMV status not recorded). Some clones in this sample may be carry-over from other donors' samples.

Ten or more counts support this clonotype. This sequence joins TRBV7-2 and TRBJ1-2; tentatively, D is TRBD1 (5 bases). The V end was cut by 6 bases, the J end by 6 bases, with 14 bases between. The CDR3 runs 13 residues. In germline, CDR1 is SGHTA, CDR2 FQGNSA. CDR3 in amino acids: CASSEQDWDGYTF. In DNA, the CDR3 is TGTGCCAGCAGTGAACAGGACTGGGATGGCTACACCTTC. The full variable domain, rest sourced from reference TRBV7-2 and TRBJ1-2, is GAGVSQSPSNKVTEKGKDVELRCDPISGHTALYWYRQSLGQGLEFLIYFQGNSAPDKSGLPSDRFSAERTGGSVSTLTIQRTQQEDSAVYLCASSEQDWDGYTFGSGTRLTVV.

The sample holds a few counts of this clonotype. The chain is built from TRBV19 and TRBJ1-1; D perhaps matches TRBD1 (5 bases). The CDR3 consists of 14 residues. The V gene lost 7 bases and the J gene lost 3 bases, with 15 bases spanning the gap. Germline V gene lookup returns CDR1 LNHDA and CDR2 SQIVND (reference sequence). The CDR3 spells CASKAVGPDTEAFF. Written as DNA, the CDR3 is TGTGCCAGTAAGGCGGTGGGACCGGACACTGAAGCTTTCTTT.